Listed below are T cell receptor beta chains from one sample, sequenced in a study of CD8 T cells in ankylosing spondylitis. TCRdb reprocessed the 5' RACE reads via MiXCR and lists one record per CDR3 protein. The table lists around 300,000 distinct CDR3 sequences, 14% to 15% of them singletons. Sequences were obtained from blood, either unsorted or a sorted T cell fraction (not recorded which). The receptors were sampled from a male donor with ankylosing spondylitis or in good health (not recorded which). Each CDR3 is given with its conserved first and last residue. Fields, in order: clone size, V gene, D gene, J gene, CDR3 DNA, CDR3 protein. D genes are given only for firm matches. Clone size appears in some rows only: once, few, many, or a class for an expanded clone.

abundance: -
v_gene: TRBV7-2
d_gene: TRBD2
j_gene: TRBJ2-1
CDR3nt: TGTGCCAGCAGCTTTCGGACTAGCGGGAGTGGAGGAAATGAGCAGTTCTTC
CDR3aa: CASSFRTSGSGGNEQFF

abundance: -
v_gene: TRBV29-1
d_gene: -
j_gene: TRBJ1-1
CDR3nt: TGCAGCGTCGCTGTCCCCGGAGCTGAAGCTTTCTTT
CDR3aa: CSVAVPGAEAFF

abundance: many
v_gene: TRBV12-3/TRBV12-4
d_gene: -
j_gene: TRBJ2-1
CDR3nt: TGTGCCAGCAGTTCCTACCGGGACCCACCACAGCAGTTCTTC
CDR3aa: CASSSYRDPPQQFF

abundance: many
v_gene: TRBV7-2
d_gene: -
j_gene: TRBJ2-1
CDR3nt: TGTGCCAGCAGCCCCGAAGGGGGGGCCTTGTTTAATGAGCAGTTCTTC
CDR3aa: CASSPEGGALFNEQFF

abundance: few
v_gene: TRBV7-2
d_gene: -
j_gene: TRBJ2-1
CDR3nt: TGTGCCAGCAGCTTAGGGGACCTAATTTACAATGAGCAGTTCTTC
CDR3aa: CASSLGDLIYNEQFF

abundance: -
v_gene: TRBV10-3
d_gene: TRBD2
j_gene: TRBJ2-3
CDR3nt: TGTGCCGTCAAGGCCAGGGCTAGCGGCATGGGCACAGATACGCAGTATTTT
CDR3aa: CAVKARASGMGTDTQYF

abundance: -
v_gene: TRBV10-2
d_gene: TRBD2
j_gene: TRBJ2-3
CDR3nt: TGCGCCAGCAGGGGGACGGAGCGGGGGGGCATCACAGATACGCAGTATTTT
CDR3aa: CASRGTERGGITDTQYF

abundance: -
v_gene: TRBV5-1
d_gene: -
j_gene: TRBJ2-5
CDR3nt: TGCGCCAGCAGCTTGTCGAACGAAGAGACCCAGTACTTC
CDR3aa: CASSLSNEETQYF

abundance: -
v_gene: TRBV5-1
d_gene: TRBD1
j_gene: TRBJ1-1
CDR3nt: TGCGCCAGCAGCTCCAGGGGGCTGAACACTGAAGCTTTCTTT
CDR3aa: CASSSRGLNTEAFF

abundance: -
v_gene: TRBV11-2
d_gene: TRBD1
j_gene: TRBJ1-1
CDR3nt: TGTGCCAGCAGGAATCCGGGACAGGGGGCGCGTGCCACTGAAGCTTTCTTT
CDR3aa: CASRNPGQGARATEAFF

abundance: few
v_gene: TRBV29-1
d_gene: TRBD1
j_gene: TRBJ2-7
CDR3nt: TGCAGCGTTGCTTTTCCGGGACAGGGGACCTACGAGCAGTACTTC
CDR3aa: CSVAFPGQGTYEQYF

abundance: -
v_gene: TRBV4-1
d_gene: TRBD1
j_gene: TRBJ2-7
CDR3nt: TGCGCCAGCAGCCAAGAGGGGTGGGGGACAGGAACCTACGAGCAGTACTTC
CDR3aa: CASSQEGWGTGTYEQYF

abundance: many
v_gene: TRBV20-1
d_gene: TRBD1
j_gene: TRBJ1-1
CDR3nt: TGCAGTGCTAGAGAACAGGGGATCACTGAAGCTTTCTTT
CDR3aa: CSAREQGITEAFF

abundance: -
v_gene: TRBV5-8
d_gene: -
j_gene: TRBJ1-2
CDR3nt: TGTGCCAGCAGCTCGGAGCCGGGGGGCAGCTATGGCTACACCTTC
CDR3aa: CASSSEPGGSYGYTF

abundance: few
v_gene: TRBV13
d_gene: -
j_gene: TRBJ2-7
CDR3nt: TGTGCCAGCAGCTTACGGGACTCTTCCTACGAGCAGTACTTC
CDR3aa: CASSLRDSSYEQYF

abundance: few
v_gene: TRBV20-1
d_gene: TRBD2
j_gene: TRBJ2-3
CDR3nt: TGCAGTGCTAGAGTACTAGCGGGTATGTCTAGCACAGATACGCAGTATTTT
CDR3aa: CSARVLAGMSSTDTQYF

abundance: -
v_gene: TRBV2
d_gene: -
j_gene: TRBJ1-5
CDR3nt: TGTGCCAGCAGTGATGGTCTTCCCGGCAATCAGCCCCAGCATTTT
CDR3aa: CASSDGLPGNQPQHF

abundance: few
v_gene: TRBV5-1
d_gene: -
j_gene: TRBJ1-2
CDR3nt: TGCGCCAGCAGCCAGGACATTAACTATGGCTACACCTTC
CDR3aa: CASSQDINYGYTF

abundance: -
v_gene: TRBV9
d_gene: -
j_gene: TRBJ1-2
CDR3nt: TGTGCCAGCAGCGTAGGAAACGGCAACTATGGCTACACCTTC
CDR3aa: CASSVGNGNYGYTF

abundance: many
v_gene: TRBV5-1
d_gene: -
j_gene: TRBJ2-5
CDR3nt: TGCGCCAGCATGGATTTGGCCACGGAGACCCAGTACTTC
CDR3aa: CASMDLATETQYF

abundance: few
v_gene: TRBV14
d_gene: TRBD1
j_gene: TRBJ2-1
CDR3nt: TGTGCCAGCAGAAATAACACAGGGGTGGCCTACAATGAGCAGTTCTTC
CDR3aa: CASRNNTGVAYNEQFF

abundance: few
v_gene: TRBV6-1
d_gene: -
j_gene: TRBJ1-2
CDR3nt: TGTGCCAGCAGTGAACGCAGCTACACCTTC
CDR3aa: CASSERSYTF

abundance: few
v_gene: TRBV19
d_gene: TRBD1
j_gene: TRBJ1-2
CDR3nt: TGTGCCAGTAGTTCGACAGGGAGTATGTATGGCTACACCTTC
CDR3aa: CASSSTGSMYGYTF

abundance: few
v_gene: TRBV11-2
d_gene: TRBD2
j_gene: TRBJ2-7
CDR3nt: TGTGCCAGCAGTCCCAGCGGGAGAATCTACGAGCAGTACTTC
CDR3aa: CASSPSGRIYEQYF

abundance: -
v_gene: TRBV6-5
d_gene: -
j_gene: TRBJ1-2
CDR3nt: TGTGCCAGCAGTTACGAGCAGGCGATGGGGGGCTACACCTTC
CDR3aa: CASSYEQAMGGYTF

abundance: few
v_gene: TRBV12-3/TRBV12-4
d_gene: TRBD2
j_gene: TRBJ2-2
CDR3nt: TGTGCCAGCAGTTTCAGACTAGCGGTTAACACCGGGGAGCTGTTTTTT
CDR3aa: CASSFRLAVNTGELFF

abundance: -
v_gene: TRBV5-1
d_gene: TRBD2
j_gene: TRBJ2-3
CDR3nt: TGCGCCAGCAGCTTGGTGGGCGGGAGTCCTACAGATACGCAGTATTTT
CDR3aa: CASSLVGGSPTDTQYF

abundance: many
v_gene: TRBV29-1
d_gene: -
j_gene: TRBJ1-1
CDR3nt: TGCAGCGCAGGTGGAGCTTTCTTT
CDR3aa: CSAGGAFF

abundance: -
v_gene: TRBV3-1
d_gene: -
j_gene: TRBJ2-1
CDR3nt: TGTGCCAGCAGCCAAGCCTACACAACCCTCTACAATGAGCAGTTCTTC
CDR3aa: CASSQAYTTLYNEQFF

abundance: -
v_gene: TRBV20-1
d_gene: -
j_gene: TRBJ2-1
CDR3nt: TGCAGTGTAGAGGGGAACTACAATGAGCAGTTCTTC
CDR3aa: CSVEGNYNEQFF

abundance: -
v_gene: TRBV3-1
d_gene: -
j_gene: TRBJ2-5
CDR3nt: TGTGCCAGCAGCCCCCGACTCAATCAAGAGACCCAGTACTTC
CDR3aa: CASSPRLNQETQYF

abundance: -
v_gene: TRBV15
d_gene: -
j_gene: TRBJ1-1
CDR3nt: TGTGCCACCAGCAGAGTGCAGGGCATCACTGAAGCTTTCTTT
CDR3aa: CATSRVQGITEAFF

abundance: medium-sized
v_gene: TRBV12-3/TRBV12-4
d_gene: TRBD1
j_gene: TRBJ1-1
CDR3nt: TGTGCCAGCAGTCTCCCGACAGGGAGCACTGAAGCTTTCTTT
CDR3aa: CASSLPTGSTEAFF

abundance: few
v_gene: TRBV27
d_gene: -
j_gene: TRBJ2-5
CDR3nt: TGTGCCAGCAGTCGCCCCGGAGAGACCCAGTACTTC
CDR3aa: CASSRPGETQYF

abundance: few
v_gene: TRBV12-3/TRBV12-4
d_gene: TRBD2
j_gene: TRBJ2-5
CDR3nt: TGTGCCAGCACAGAGGGAGCGGGGAGGCAAGAGACCCAGTACTTC
CDR3aa: CASTEGAGRQETQYF

abundance: few
v_gene: TRBV7-9
d_gene: TRBD1
j_gene: TRBJ2-7
CDR3nt: TGTGCCAGCCGTCCCGGGACAGGGGACCACGAGCAGTACTTC
CDR3aa: CASRPGTGDHEQYF

abundance: -
v_gene: TRBV20-1
d_gene: -
j_gene: TRBJ1-1
CDR3nt: TGCAGTGCCCTGGCGGGGACTGAAGCTTTCTTT
CDR3aa: CSALAGTEAFF

abundance: -
v_gene: TRBV12-3/TRBV12-4
d_gene: TRBD1
j_gene: TRBJ2-7
CDR3nt: TGTGCCAGCAGCCGGACCGGGACAGGGGGCGAGCAGTACTTC
CDR3aa: CASSRTGTGGEQYF

abundance: -
v_gene: TRBV9
d_gene: -
j_gene: TRBJ1-6
CDR3nt: TGTGCCAGCAGCGCCAGTGTCGGGAGAGCCCTCCACTTT
CDR3aa: CASSASVGRALHF

abundance: few
v_gene: TRBV4-1
d_gene: TRBD2
j_gene: TRBJ2-2
CDR3nt: TGCGCCAGCAGCCAAGATCTTGCGGGGGGCAACGGGGAGCTGTTTTTT
CDR3aa: CASSQDLAGGNGELFF

abundance: many
v_gene: TRBV4-1
d_gene: -
j_gene: TRBJ1-2
CDR3nt: TGCGCCAGCAGCCAAGAGACTGGTGGCTACACCTTC
CDR3aa: CASSQETGGYTF

abundance: -
v_gene: TRBV7-2
d_gene: TRBD2
j_gene: TRBJ2-7
CDR3nt: TGTGCCAGCAGCTTAGGGGGGGGGACTACCTCCTACGAGCAGTACTTC
CDR3aa: CASSLGGGTTSYEQYF

abundance: few
v_gene: TRBV7-9
d_gene: -
j_gene: TRBJ2-7
CDR3nt: TGTGCCAGCAGCTTAGCGAGCGGAGGAAATTACGAGCAGTACTTC
CDR3aa: CASSLASGGNYEQYF

abundance: -
v_gene: TRBV12-3/TRBV12-4
d_gene: TRBD1
j_gene: TRBJ2-3
CDR3nt: TGTGCCAGCAGTTTCAGGGGGTACACAGATACGCAGTATTTT
CDR3aa: CASSFRGYTDTQYF

abundance: many
v_gene: TRBV7-9
d_gene: TRBD1
j_gene: TRBJ2-2
CDR3nt: TGTGCCAGCAGCTTGGGACAGGGCCTCACCGGGGAGCTGTTTTTT
CDR3aa: CASSLGQGLTGELFF

abundance: few
v_gene: TRBV5-1
d_gene: TRBD2
j_gene: TRBJ2-2
CDR3nt: TGCGCCAGCGGACGGACTAGCGGGTCCGGGGAGCTGTTTTTT
CDR3aa: CASGRTSGSGELFF

abundance: -
v_gene: TRBV25-1
d_gene: -
j_gene: TRBJ2-1
CDR3nt: TGTGCCAGCAGTGACACAGCCTACAATGAGCAGTTCTTC
CDR3aa: CASSDTAYNEQFF

abundance: few
v_gene: TRBV20-1
d_gene: TRBD2
j_gene: TRBJ2-2
CDR3nt: TGCAGTGCTAGAATGGCGGGAGTGGACACCGGGGAGCTGTTTTTT
CDR3aa: CSARMAGVDTGELFF